The present TCR beta chain was sequenced within a study of T cells expressing NK-cell markers. The wider study: Eight donors were sequenced, of whom seven were HCMV-seropositive, while the remaining one was HCMV-seronegative. Findings of the study overall: In a handful of donors, dominant NKG2C+ clonotypes were roughly 1.0-7.0% of CD8+ T cells.

Beta-chain TCR cDNA was generated via 5'RACE template switching with UMIs. Using the 5' RACE reads, TCRdb records one entry per CDR3 protein without DNA. The listing records roughly 450,000 distinct CDR3 sequences. Germline CDR1 and CDR2: DFQATT and SNEGSKA (reference sequence). This CDR3 comprises 15 residues. Comment on this clonotype: What it binds is unknown.

The sample consisted of blood T cells: a sorted CD56 or NKG2C T cell subset, CD4+ or CD8+ T cells, or bulk PBMC T cells (not recorded which). The V call is TRBV20-1, the J call TRBJ2-5; TCRdb's D call, TRBD1, is unchecked because there is no DNA. This clonotype originated in a woman aged 45-60 years in good health. The CDR3 is CSARRLGQGKETQYF.